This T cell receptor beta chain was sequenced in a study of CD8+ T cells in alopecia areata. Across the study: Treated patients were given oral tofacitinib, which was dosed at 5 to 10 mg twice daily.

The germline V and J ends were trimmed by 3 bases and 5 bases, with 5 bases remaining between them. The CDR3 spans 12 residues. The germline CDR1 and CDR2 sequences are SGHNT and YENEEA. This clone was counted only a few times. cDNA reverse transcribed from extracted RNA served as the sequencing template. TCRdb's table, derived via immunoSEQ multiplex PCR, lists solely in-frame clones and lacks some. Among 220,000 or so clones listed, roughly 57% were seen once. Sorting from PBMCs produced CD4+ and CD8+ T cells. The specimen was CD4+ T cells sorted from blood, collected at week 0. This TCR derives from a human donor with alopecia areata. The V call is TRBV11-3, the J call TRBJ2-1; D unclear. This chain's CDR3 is CASSFVDNEQFF. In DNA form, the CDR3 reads TGTGCCAGCAGCTTTGTAGACAATGAGCAGTTCTTC. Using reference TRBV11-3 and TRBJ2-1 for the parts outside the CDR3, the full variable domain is EAGVVQSPRYKIIEKKQPVAFWCNPISGHNTLYWYLQNLGQGPELLIRYENEEAVDDSQLPKDRFSAERLKGVDSTLKIQPAELGDSAVYLCASSFVDNEQFFGPGTRLTVL.